This T cell receptor (beta chain) originates from a study of blood T cell repertoires in COVID-19. Study information: Material from acute and convalescent COVID-19 was sourced from the United States, Italy and Spain.

The germline CDR1 and CDR2 sequences are SGHTA and FQGNSA. There are 15 residues in the CDR3. Germline trimming cut 1 base from V and 7 bases from J; bases unmatched to any gene: 6. This table comes from immunoSEQ multiplex PCR, and its TCRdb copy is limited to in-frame clones, with some not included. The data show 55,000 to 80,000 clones, with 82% seen just once and about 15% held by the top ten. The origin of this receptor is an elderly man with active COVID-19. V usage is TRBV7-2 and J usage is TRBJ2-4, with TRBD1 matching over 8 bases. Sequences were obtained from peripheral blood. CDR3: CASSLEAGGANIQYF. In nucleotides, the CDR3 is TGTGCCAGCAGCTTAGAGGCAGGGGGCGCGAACATTCAGTACTTC. The complete variable domain, with remaining parts taken from reference TRBV7-2 and TRBJ2-4, reads GAGVSQSPSNKVTEKGKDVELRCDPISGHTALYWYRQSLGQGLEFLIYFQGNSAPDKSGLPSDRFSAERTGGSVSTLTIQRTQQEDSAVYLCASSLEAGGANIQYFGAGTRLSVL.